This T cell receptor (beta chain) was observed in a study of blood T cell repertoires in COVID-19. Across the whole study: Donors in the United States, Italy and Spain gave samples during acute or convalescent COVID-19. In each case, the material was cDNA or gDNA derived from T cells, B-cell-depleted T cells, or PBMCs.

Living in about two dozen US areas, the participants were between roughly 18 and 90 years of age. Participant reports of clinical history set cohort assignment. Germline-derived CDR1 and CDR2 are SNHLY and FYNNEI. The CDR3 is made up of 16 amino acids. J was trimmed by 2 bases and V by 7 bases; bases with no gene match: 11. Measured with immunoSEQ multiplex PCR; TCRdb has only the in-frame clones, and not every one. The profile shows nearly 200,000 clones, more than 65% of them singletons. The rearrangement uses TRBV2 and TRBJ2-1; 7 nucleotides match TRBD2. This TCR was recovered from a man in his forties who had recovered from COVID-19. The sequenced material came from PBMCs or T cells enriched from blood (not recorded which). Here the CDR3 DNA reads TGTGCCAGCAAATCGTATGGTGGGGGGGCCTACAATGAGCAGTTCTTC. Encoded protein: CASKSYGGGAYNEQFF. Using reference TRBV2 and TRBJ2-1 for the parts outside the CDR3, the full variable domain is EPEVTQTPSHQVTQMGQEVILRCVPISNHLYFYWYRQILGQKVEFLVSFYNNEISEKSEIFDDQFSVERPDGSNFTLKIRSTKLEDSAMYFCASKSYGGGAYNEQFFGPGTRLTVL.